A single sample gave rise to the 11 T cell receptor beta chains below, sequenced in a study of Ad26.COV2.S vaccination and SARS-CoV-2 variants. The data were produced by immunoSEQ multiplex PCR, yet TCRdb's version contains in-frame clones alone and is incomplete. This sample has about 440,000 clones, with around 85% found just once. The treatment was: about 20 received Ad26.COV2.S at low or high dose, single or two shots; roughly five received placebo; per-sample allocation not given. The investigators took samples on day 63 after the first vaccine or placebo injection. Source: peripheral blood, taken in a trial of Ad26.COV2.S vaccine versus placebo. Receptors were obtained from a person between 18 and 65 years old who received the Ad26.COV2.S COVID-19 vaccine or a placebo.

As to this clone: The same CDR3 is also encoded by other DNA sequences in this sample. This chain joins TRBV6-5 and TRBJ2-1, with 7 bases fitting TRBD2. Germline V gene data show CDR1 as MNHEY and CDR2 as SVGAGI. This CDR3 comprises 15 residues. V lost 5 bases to trimming and J lost 0 bases; unmatched junction nucleotides: 4. CDR3 DNA: TGTGCCAGCAGTCCGACGGGGGGCTCCTACAATGAGCAGTTCTTC. This encodes CASSPTGGSYNEQFF.

J is TRBJ2-5 and V is TRBV24-1; D call uncertain. Deletions cut 4 bases from V and 0 bases from J, with 11 bases between. There are 15 residues in the CDR3. Germline V lookup: CDR1 KGHDR, CDR2 SFDVKD. The CDR3 coding sequence is TGTGCCACCAGTGACCGCTCGCTATACCAAGAGACCCAGTACTTC. It codes for CATSDRSLYQETQYF.

V and J are TRBV5-4 and TRBJ1-1; D may be TRBD1 (6 bases). The CDR3 runs 15 residues. Trimming removed 4 bases at V and 0 bases at J, with 13 bases between. Germline CDR1 and CDR2: SGHNT and YYREEE (reference sequence). CDR3 nucleotide sequence: TGTGCCAGCAGCGCCGCCACAGGGATGAACACTGAAGCTTTCTTT. Protein sequence: CASSAATGMNTEAFF.

The J gene is TRBJ2-3, the V gene TRBV27; 7 nucleotides match TRBD2. Germline V gene data show CDR1 as MNHEY and CDR2 as SMNVEV (reference sequence). The V gene end was trimmed by 2 bases and the J gene end by 0 bases; junction bases not matched to a gene: 5. The CDR3 sequence is 16 residues long. CDR3 protein: CASSLGAGLSTDTQYF. The CDR3 coding sequence is TGTGCCAGCAGTTTAGGAGCGGGGCTTAGCACAGATACGCAGTATTTT.

CDR3 loop: CASSLAGTDEQFF. The CDR3 coding sequence is TGTGCCAGCAGTTTAGCGGGAACCGATGAGCAGTTCTTC. The chain uses TRBV28 and TRBJ2-1, with D perhaps matching TRBD2 (6 bases). CDR1 is MDHEN and CDR2 is SYDVKM in the germline V gene. V lost 2 bases to trimming and J lost 8 bases, with 10 bases between them. The CDR3 sequence is 13 residues long.

V and J are TRBV2 and TRBJ2-3; possible D gene TRBD2, 6 bases. From germline, CDR1 is SNHLY and CDR2 FYNNEI. V shed 7 bases and J shed 10 bases, with 15 bases lying between them. The length of the CDR3 is 12 residues. CDR3 region: CASTVSGQAQYF. CDR3 coding DNA: TGTGCCAGCACAGTTAGCGGCCAGGCGCAGTATTTT.

The chain uses TRBV7-8 and TRBJ2-7; D call uncertain. Germline V gives CDR1 SGHVS, CDR2 FQNEAQ. V was clipped by 3 bases and J by 6 bases, with 21 bases between them. This CDR3 is built from 16 residues. Written as DNA, the CDR3 is TGTGCCAGCAGCTTTGTTTGGGCGTCCGCGCGTTCCGAGCAGTACTTC. This codes for CASSFVWASARSEQYF.

This chain uses TRBV3-1 (or the pseudogene TRBV3-2) with TRBJ2-7; D perhaps matches TRBD2 (5 bases). Germline CDR1 is LGHDT and CDR2 is YNNKEL (reference sequence). V was shortened by 0 bases and J by 7 bases, with 22 bases between the two germline ends. The CDR3 runs to 17 residues. In nucleotides, the CDR3 is TGTGCCAGCAGCCAAGAAGAGGGCTTTGAGCCAAACGGGGAGCAGTACTTC. Protein: CASSQEEGFEPNGEQYF.

The rearrangement joins TRBV5-1 to TRBJ2-3; the match to TRBD2 covers 10 bases. The J segment lost 3 bases and the V segment lost 2 bases, leaving 0 bases of the junction unmatched. Germline values: CDR1 SGHRS, CDR2 YFSETQ. This CDR3 is 14 amino acids long. The DNA of the CDR3 is TGCGCCAGCAGCTTTAGCGGGGGGACAGATACGCAGTATTTT. Its protein product is CASSFSGGTDTQYF.

This clone was recorded a few times. The CDR3, as DNA: TGTGCCAGCAGACAGGGAGCTAATGAAAAACTGTTTTTT. Translation: CASRQGANEKLFF. J is TRBJ1-4 and V is TRBV12-3 or TRBV12-4; D is possibly TRBD1 (6 bases). The CDR3 covers 13 residues. The germline V and J ends were trimmed by 6 bases and 3 bases, with 8 bases remaining between them.

The chain employs TRBV6-2 or TRBV6-3 and TRBJ2-1; D unresolved. Germline loops: CDR1 MNHEY, CDR2 SVGEGT. The CDR3 contains 12 residues. V dropped 2 bases and J dropped 9 bases, with 8 bases sitting between them. CDR3 loop: CASSYGRVEQFF. The CDR3 DNA follows: TGTGCCAGCAGTTACGGCCGGGTTGAGCAGTTCTTC.